This is a list of T cell receptor beta chains from one sample in a study of OX40 agonist ivuxolimab in advanced cancers. Produced via immunoSEQ multiplex PCR; TCRdb's table is partial and in-frame only. Of some 78,000 clones listed, 88% were seen once; the top ten hold 0.45% to 0.55%. The specimen comprised CD4+ or CD8+ T cells sorted from blood, sampled in a trial of the OX40 agonist ivuxolimab. These TCRs come from an adult with an advanced solid tumor such as melanoma, head and neck, liver or kidney cancer. Each CDR3 is given with its conserved first and last residue. Fields, in order: CDR3 protein, CDR3 DNA, clone size, D gene, J gene, V gene. The D gene is left open where the match is weak. Not every row has a clone size; where given, it reads once, few, many or a size class.

CDR3: CASGKEGGRGQYF; DNA: TGTGCCAGCGGTAAAGAGGGGGGGCGTGGGCAGTACTTC; size: few; D: -; J: TRBJ2-7; V: TRBV4-2
CDR3: CAISESTLRGKGGNTIYF; DNA: TGTGCCATCAGTGAGTCGACTCTAAGAGGAAAGGGTGGAAACACCATATATTTT; size: few; D: -; J: TRBJ1-3; V: TRBV10-3
CDR3: CASSLNLGGGYTF; DNA: TGTGCCAGCAGTTTAAATTTGGGGGGTGGCTACACCTTC; size: -; D: -; J: TRBJ1-2; V: TRBV27
CDR3: CASVTTTSNTEAFF; DNA: TGTGCCAGCGTCACCACCACCTCGAACACTGAAGCTTTCTTT; size: -; D: -; J: TRBJ1-1; V: TRBV18
CDR3: CASSPRALAGGPGELFF; DNA: TGTGCCAGCAGCCCTAGGGCATTAGCGGGGGGGCCCGGGGAGCTGTTTTTT; size: -; D: TRBD2; J: TRBJ2-2; V: TRBV7-2
CDR3: CASSIGTGKGKNIQYF; DNA: TGTGCCAGTAGTATTGGGACAGGGAAGGGCAAAAACATTCAGTACTTC; size: -; D: TRBD1; J: TRBJ2-4; V: TRBV19
CDR3: CASSRPGQGANEQYF; DNA: TGCGCCAGCAGCCGCCCGGGACAGGGGGCGAACGAGCAGTACTTC; size: -; D: TRBD1; J: TRBJ2-7; V: TRBV4-1
CDR3: CASSSLGTTNNEQFF; DNA: TGTGCCAGCAGCTCACTCGGGACAACGAACAATGAGCAGTTCTTC; size: -; D: -; J: TRBJ2-1; V: TRBV7-2
CDR3: CASSKGVLDSPLHF; DNA: TGTGCCAGCTCTAAAGGGGTTTTGGATTCACCCCTCCACTTT; size: -; D: -; J: TRBJ1-6; V: TRBV18
CDR3: CAISPGPPSAETQYF; DNA: TGTGCCATCAGTCCAGGACCCCCCTCGGCGGAGACCCAGTACTTC; size: few; D: -; J: TRBJ2-5; V: TRBV10-3
CDR3: CASSAGGTNTEAFF; DNA: TGTGCCAGCAGTGCAGGGGGAACCAACACTGAAGCTTTCTTT; size: few; D: TRBD1; J: TRBJ1-1; V: TRBV6-6
CDR3: CASSPPSGGSYEQYF; DNA: TGTGCCAGCTCACCACCGTCGGGGGGCTCCTACGAGCAGTACTTC; size: few; D: TRBD2; J: TRBJ2-7; V: TRBV18
CDR3: CASSLERTYNEQFF; DNA: TGTGCCAGCAGCCTCGAACGAACCTACAATGAGCAGTTCTTC; size: -; D: -; J: TRBJ2-1; V: TRBV6-1
CDR3: CASSLERVYPGNTIYF; DNA: TGCGCCAGCAGCTTGGAGAGAGTCTATCCAGGAAACACCATATATTTT; size: -; D: -; J: TRBJ1-3; V: TRBV5-1
CDR3: CASSVGGATNEKLFF; DNA: TGTGCCAGCAGCGTGGGGGGGGCAACTAATGAAAAACTGTTTTTT; size: -; D: -; J: TRBJ1-4; V: TRBV7-2
CDR3: CASSQEGQGANYGYTF; DNA: TGTGCCAGCAGCCAAGAAGGACAGGGGGCTAACTATGGCTACACCTTC; size: -; D: TRBD1; J: TRBJ1-2; V: TRBV2
CDR3: CAISEWEGQPQHF; DNA: TGTGCCATCAGTGAGTGGGAGGGTCAGCCCCAGCATTTT; size: -; D: -; J: TRBJ1-5; V: TRBV10-3
CDR3: CASSRGDRKPDTQYF; DNA: TGCGCCAGCAGCCGCGGGGACCGCAAGCCAGATACGCAGTATTTT; size: -; D: -; J: TRBJ2-3; V: TRBV5-1
CDR3: CASSPSATNEKLFF; DNA: TGTGCCAGCAGCCCTAGTGCAACTAATGAAAAACTGTTTTTT; size: -; D: -; J: TRBJ1-4; V: TRBV9
CDR3: CASSWGLNREMNTEAFF; DNA: TGTGCCAGCAGCTGGGGGCTTAACAGGGAGATGAACACTGAAGCTTTCTTT; size: -; D: -; J: TRBJ1-1; V: TRBV16
CDR3: CASSRVWGPADTQYF; DNA: TGTGCCAGCAGCCGCGTGTGGGGGCCCGCAGATACGCAGTATTTT; size: -; D: -; J: TRBJ2-3; V: TRBV7-2
CDR3: CASSDSKTNEKLFF; DNA: TGTGCCAGCAGCGACAGTAAAACTAATGAAAAACTGTTTTTT; size: -; D: -; J: TRBJ1-4; V: TRBV6-6
CDR3: CASSAGLAGGNEQFF; DNA: TGTGCCAGCAGCGCGGGACTAGCGGGGGGCAATGAGCAGTTCTTC; size: -; D: TRBD2; J: TRBJ2-1; V: TRBV7-9
CDR3: CASSLYTWAANEKLFF; DNA: TGTGCCAGCAGTTTATATACTTGGGCAGCTAATGAAAAACTGTTTTTT; size: -; D: -; J: TRBJ1-4; V: TRBV28
CDR3: CASSLRRGNEQFF; DNA: TGTGCCAGCAGCTTACGACGGGGGAATGAGCAGTTCTTC; size: few; D: -; J: TRBJ2-1; V: TRBV7-2
CDR3: CSVDAGGTVDTQYF; DNA: TGCAGCGTTGACGCGGGGGGAACCGTAGATACGCAGTATTTT; size: -; D: TRBD2; J: TRBJ2-3; V: TRBV29-1
CDR3: CASSYERNSPLHF; DNA: TGTGCCAGCAGTTACGAGAGGAATTCACCCCTCCACTTT; size: -; D: -; J: TRBJ1-6; V: TRBV6-5
CDR3: CASSLYLAGELEQYF; DNA: TGTGCCAGCAGCTTATATCTAGCGGGGGAGCTGGAGCAGTACTTC; size: -; D: TRBD2; J: TRBJ2-7; V: TRBV7-2
CDR3: CASSLAGHPVNTEAFF; DNA: TGTGCCAGCAGTTTAGCAGGGCACCCGGTGAACACTGAAGCTTTCTTT; size: -; D: -; J: TRBJ1-1; V: TRBV27
CDR3: CASSLSGGVGGYTF; DNA: TGTGCCAGCAGTTTATCGGGGGGGGTAGGTGGCTACACCTTC; size: -; D: -; J: TRBJ1-2; V: TRBV28